These 4 T cell receptor beta chains were all obtained from the same sample, sequenced in a study of CD8+CD57+ T cells in acquired aplastic anemia. Template material for TCR beta VDJ and CDR3 profiling consisted of genomic DNA. In TCRdb, the reads were re-called with MiXCR into one record per CDR3 protein. Altogether about 210,000 distinct CDR3 sequences are present, over 60% being singletons, with the ten largest covering approximately 30%. What was sequenced was sorted CD4+, CD8+, or CD8+CD57+ T cells (not recorded which) from PBMCs. The receptors were sampled from a human donor in good health.

The rearrangement links TRBV29-1 to TRBJ1-2; D is ambiguous. This CDR3 region has 11 residues. V was shortened by 8 bases and J by 4 bases, with 11 bases between the two germline ends. Germline assignment: CDR1 SQVTM and CDR2 ANQGSEA. The CDR3 here is CSFWTLYGYTF. As DNA, the CDR3 is TGCAGCTTCTGGACGCTCTATGGCTACACCTTC.

This chain uses TRBV6-5 with TRBJ2-5; 8 bases fit TRBD2. V dropped 10 bases and J dropped 2; count of bases not matched to a gene: 3. CDR3 size: 12 residues. Per germline, CDR1 MNHEY and CDR2 SVGAGI. The CDR3 coding sequence is TGTGCCACGGGGGGGGGGCAAGAGACCCAGTACTTC. Its protein product is CATGGGQETQYF.

The chain recombines TRBV29-1 with TRBJ1-1; TRBD1 might be the D (6 bases). Trimming cost V 4 bases and J 4 bases, with 19 bases left between them. CDR1 and CDR2 (germline): SQVTM, ANQGSEA. The CDR3 length is 15 residues. The CDR3 reads CSVVGAGVQVTEAFF. CDR3 DNA sequence: TGCAGCGTTGTGGGGGCCGGGGTCCAGGTCACTGAAGCTTTCTTT.

This clonotype was seen a handful of times. V is TRBV4-1 and J is TRBJ1-3, with 7 bases matching TRBD1. There are 16 residues in the CDR3. Germline V lookup: CDR1 MGHRA, CDR2 YSYEKL. The junction had 8 bases not matched to a gene; V was cut back by 6 bases and J by 0 bases. In DNA form, the CDR3 reads TGCGCCAGCAGTCTTAAAGGGACAGCCTCTGGAAACACCATATATTTT. Translating it yields CASSLKGTASGNTIYF.